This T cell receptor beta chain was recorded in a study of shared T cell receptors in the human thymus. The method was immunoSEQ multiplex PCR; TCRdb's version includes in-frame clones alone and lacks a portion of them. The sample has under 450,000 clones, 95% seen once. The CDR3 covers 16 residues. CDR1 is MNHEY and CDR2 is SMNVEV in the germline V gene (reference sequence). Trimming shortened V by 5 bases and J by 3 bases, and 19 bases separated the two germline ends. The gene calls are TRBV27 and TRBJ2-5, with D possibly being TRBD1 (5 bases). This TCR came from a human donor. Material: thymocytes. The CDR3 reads CASSPYIRALKETQYF. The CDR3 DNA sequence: TGTGCCAGCAGTCCATACATCAGGGCACTCAAAGAGACCCAGTACTTC.